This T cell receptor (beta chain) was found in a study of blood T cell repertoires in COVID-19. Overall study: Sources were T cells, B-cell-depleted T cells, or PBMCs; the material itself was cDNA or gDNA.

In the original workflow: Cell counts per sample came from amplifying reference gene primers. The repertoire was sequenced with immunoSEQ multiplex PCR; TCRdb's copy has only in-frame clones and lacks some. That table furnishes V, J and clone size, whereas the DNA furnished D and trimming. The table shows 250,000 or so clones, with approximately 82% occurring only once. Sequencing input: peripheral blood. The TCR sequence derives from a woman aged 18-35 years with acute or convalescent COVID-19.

For the CDR3, the DNA is TGTGCCAGCAGTTATTTAGCGCCGAGCACAGATACGCAGTATTTT. Its protein is CASSYLAPSTDTQYF. J is TRBJ2-3 and V is TRBV6-5, with D perhaps matching TRBD2 (5 bases). Trimming removed 3 bases at V and 0 bases at J, with 10 bases between. Germline V lookup: CDR1 MNHEY, CDR2 SVGAGI. This CDR3 has 15 amino acids.